This TCR beta chain is from a study of cytomegalovirus exposure and HLA in healthy donors. Across the study: A subsequent analysis reported that the roughly 120 validation repertoires were produced on the same platform that had also been used for the roughly 670 first-cohort repertoires. Study outcomes and limitations: Many donors carried some public TCRs, although rarity characterized most TCR sequences. The finding came from a later analysis; first-cohort TCR clusters tended to co-occur in the 95 to 150 validation repertoires. A list of 150 to 200 TCR beta chains associated with cytomegalovirus was given.

Repertoires were generated with immunoSEQ multiplex PCR, while TCRdb's copy carries only in-frame clones and drops some. This table has roughly 180,000 clones, around nine tenths appearing once. As to this clone: Its target is unknown.

Germline V gene sequence: CDR1 SGHVS, CDR2 FNYEAQ. Trimming pared 6 bases from V and 2 bases from J, leaving 14 bases between. The length of the CDR3 is 15 residues. The chain is built from TRBV7-6 and TRBJ2-1; D is perhaps TRBD1 or TRBD2 (5 bases each). The source of this sequence is a man aged 25 to 40 in good health and CMV-seropositive. The specimen sequenced was PBMCs. The CDR3 region is CASSSGTRAYNEQFF. CDR3 bases: TGTGCCAGCAGTTCCGGGACGCGGGCCTACAATGAGCAGTTCTTC.